These 7 T cell receptor beta chains were all obtained from the same sample, sequenced in a study of shared clonotypes between healthy human individuals. Cells designated naive CD8 were CD45RO-negative and were positively selected for CCR7, with terminally differentiated effector memory CD45RA+ cells excluded. The repertoire was sequenced with immunoSEQ multiplex PCR; TCRdb's copy has only in-frame clones and lacks some. The table records roughly 1,800,000 clones, less than 95% of them present only once. The source material was naive CD8+ T cells sorted from blood. These receptors were collected from a man aged 18-30 years in good health.

CDR3 protein: CASSETTSGVDDETQYF. CDR3 bases: TGTGCCAGCAGTGAAACAACTAGCGGGGTAGATGATGAGACCCAGTACTTC. This chain links TRBV2 with TRBJ2-5, with 10 positions matching TRBD2. The CDR3 consists of 17 residues. The germline CDR1 and CDR2 sequences are SNHLY and FYNNEI. The trim removed 2 bases at V and 5 bases at J, leaving 11 bases unmatched.

The chain has TRBV5-1 and TRBJ2-7, with D possibly being TRBD1 or TRBD2 (6 bases each). CDR1 SGHRS and CDR2 YFSETQ come from the germline V gene. CDR3 length: 14 amino acids. Trimming removed 0 bases from V and 5 bases from J, with 12 bases in between. The CDR3 region has the DNA TGCGCCAGCAGCTTGGTACCGGGGGCAAACGAGCAGTACTTC. Protein: CASSLVPGANEQYF.

The chain employs TRBV6-6 and TRBJ1-4; D perhaps matches TRBD1 (5 bases). This CDR3 region has 16 residues. V was trimmed by 5 bases and J by 5 bases, leaving 18 bases between them. CDR1 is MNHNY, CDR2 SVGAGI, per germline (reference sequence). CDR3 protein: CASSLDSSSWNEKLFF. Here the CDR3 DNA reads TGTGCCAGCAGTCTTGACAGTTCCTCCTGGAATGAAAAACTGTTTTTT.

A remark on this clone: Other DNA sequences in this specimen translate into the identical CDR3. The chain has TRBV10-2 and TRBJ2-7, with a weak D call TRBD2 (8 bases). This CDR3 contains 14 residues. V dropped 5 bases and J dropped 2 bases, with 13 bases sitting between them. Germline CDR1 and CDR2: WSHSY and SAAADI. CDR3 in DNA: TGCGCCAGCAGTCCGGGAGGGGGCCCCTACGAGCAGTACTTC. Its protein product is CASSPGGGPYEQYF.

Remarks on this clone: Within the sample, other DNA sequences also encode this same CDR3. The chain combines TRBV4-1 with TRBJ2-5; D is uncertain. Germline assignment: CDR1 MGHRA and CDR2 YSYEKL. V was shortened by 1 base and J by 2 bases, with 5 bases between the two germline ends. The CDR3 contains 13 residues. The CDR3 DNA follows: TGCGCCAGCAGCCAAGTTGGACAAGAGACCCAGTACTTC. Its protein product is CASSQVGQETQYF.

The V and J genes are TRBV19 and TRBJ2-1; D might be TRBD1 or TRBD2, each matching 5 bases. Germline lookup yields CDR1 LNHDA and CDR2 SQIVND (reference sequence). This CDR3 comprises 15 residues. V gave up 5 bases and J gave up 6 bases, with 17 bases separating them. CDR3 nucleotide sequence: TGTGCCAGTAGTGTTGGGACCATGGGGCCCAATGAGCAGTTCTTC. This codes for CASSVGTMGPNEQFF.

For this clone: Other nucleotide sequences in the sample specify the same CDR3. J is TRBJ2-5 and V is TRBV27; D is possibly TRBD1 or TRBD2 (5 bases each). The CDR3 extends over 13 amino acids. Germline lookup yields CDR1 MNHEY and CDR2 SMNVEV (reference sequence). Trimming removed 3 bases at V and 5 bases at J, with 10 bases between. The CDR3 DNA is TGTGCCAGCAGTTTGCTGGGGGTGGAGACCCAGTACTTC. Encoded protein: CASSLLGVETQYF.